This entry describes one T cell receptor (beta chain). Its antigen is not identified. The CDR3 length is 16 residues. The V segment lost 1 base and the J segment 6 bases; nucleotides outside the gene matches: 5. Looked up from germline, CDR1 is LNHDA and CDR2 is SQIVND (reference sequence). Use of 60 Vbeta and 13 Jbeta primers characterized the PCR. TCRdb keeps only in-frame clones here, not all; method: immunoSEQ multiplex PCR. This sample yields some 110,000 clones, of which around a tenth are seen a single time; about 5% belongs to the top ten. These data originate in a study of cytomegalovirus exposure and HLA in healthy donors. Broader study findings: As a later analysis showed, a missense DCLRE1C variant was linked to trimming of TCR beta V- and J-genes. Beyond CMV serostatus, there was no information to go on about immune exposure. The presence/absence work took it that sequencing depth was about the same across donors. Among TCR beta chains, those listed as cytomegalovirus-associated numbered roughly 150.

The sequence was obtained from a man aged 35-49 years in good health and CMV-seropositive. Sequenced sample: PBMCs. V gene TRBV19 combines with J gene TRBJ2-2; 10 nucleotides agree with TRBD2. CDR3 DNA sequence: TGTGCCAGTAGTATAGGGGAGCGGGAGGGCCCCGGGGAGCTGTTTTTT. Translating it yields CASSIGEREGPGELFF.